This TCR beta chain came from a study of neurological immune-mediated disorders (dated by TCRdb to about 2019). Some background on the complete study: Among the 35 or so multiple sclerosis patients, some 31 had relapsing-remitting MS and 3 had secondary progressive MS. The study compared peripheral blood TCR-beta repertoires of HTLV-I-associated myelopathy (HAM/TSP) patients, multiple sclerosis patients and healthy controls using UMI-based sequencing. Of the 60 to 70 subjects in the cohort, about 14 were HAM/TSP patients, some 35 were multiple sclerosis patients, and about 20 were healthy controls. Longitudinal samples, technical triplicates and paired sorted CD4+ and CD8+ T-cell subsets, alongside PBMC samples, were included among the approximately 100 TCR-beta libraries. Broad study findings and their caveats: Repertoires from 18 of 34 MS patients were grouped by phylogenetic analysis into a cluster of related CDR3 sequences, suggesting a possible repertoire-level signature. No identical CDR3 amino acid sequences were found to be shared among expanded clones across subjects, suggesting that TCR-beta repertoires were private in all groups. TCR clonal expansion was greatest in HAM/TSP patients and smallest in MS patients, who ranked below even healthy controls. No association of the MS cluster with clinical or MRI features was observed, and the need for larger cohorts was stated by the authors.

This clonotype was counted ten times or more. The clone's antigen remains unknown. It has no much larger one-base neighbor in the sample; base qualities were not kept. To synthesize cDNA, template-switch 5'RACE was performed with a primer carrying a 10-nucleotide random unique molecular identifier so that each TCR transcript was tagged. Every sequencing run covered 15-18 subjects and yielded more than 160 million TCR-beta sequences. Total RNA was extracted with the RNeasy kit. Using the KAPA Real-time Library Amplification kit, TCR-beta VDJ regions were amplified with primers for the TCR constant region and the 5'RACE anchor. Sample indexes and Illumina adaptors were added in a first PCR, and a second PCR then increased library yield. The roughly 650 bp TCR product was size-selected on a 2% E-gel SizeSelection system after Ampure bead purification. Before pooling, libraries had their quality checked on a Bioanalyzer, their concentration measured with Qubit, and their quantity determined with the Kapa Library Quantification kit. An Illumina HiSeq 2500 sequenced the libraries paired-end 2 x 150 bp. To increase sequence diversity, about 25-31% phiX was spiked into each library pool. Per the authors' processing: Quality-filtered reads were processed with the UMI-based MiGEC pipeline, and over 75% of raw TCR sequences were removed by the MiGEC pipeline during error correction. VDJ genes were aligned to IMGT germline references, and each clonotype was defined by a unique CDR3 amino acid sequence together with V-J genes. Clonal expansion, Shannon diversity, and CDR3 relatedness (CalcPairwiseDistances, ClusterSamples) were evaluated with VDJtools, and phylogenetic trees were built with CLCbio workbench. Using coefficient-of-variation modelling across technical triplicates, the study counted a clone as expanded if it had at least 8 unique UMIs. TCRdb applied fastp at Q25 and MiXCR to the public reads, then kept only in-frame beta chains. A single entry per CDR3 protein holds the most common genes and DNA from its merged rows. TCRdb, rather than the study authors, made the V and J calls. Recorded for this sample are 60,000 to 80,000 distinct CDR3 sequences; less than 6% of them occurred a single time. Jointly, the top ten make up 3.4% of the sample.

At the junction V is shortened by 4 bases and J by 6 bases, with 13 bases in between. Measured from the cysteine to the phenylalanine, the CDR3 is 14 residues long. The DNA shown is the 42-base CDR3, in frame from base 1. Based on the germline V gene (reference sequence), the CDR1 and CDR2 sequences are LGHDT and YNNKEL. Unsorted PBMC libraries were generated from 2 million PBMCs stored in RNAlater at -80 °C until RNA extraction. Multiple sclerosis patients were enrolled in a US clinical protocol evaluating disease progression by magnetic resonance imaging. PBMCs were separated from peripheral blood using Ficoll-Hypaque density gradient centrifugation and then cryopreserved in liquid nitrogen.

Source material: PBMCs. The V gene is TRBV3-1 and the J gene is TRBJ2-4; TRBD2 is possibly the D segment (5 matching bases). The clonotype was recovered from a woman aged 50 to 60 with multiple sclerosis. The DNA is TGTGCCAGCAGCCCCCCCGGGGTGGGAAACATTCAGTACTTC. Its translation is CASSPPGVGNIQYF.